The rows below give T cell receptor beta chains drawn from one sample of a study of post-analysis software for immune sequencing data. TCRdb re-analysed the PCR reads in MiXCR, keeping a single row per CDR3 protein. In the table there are about 820,000 distinct CDR3 sequences, approximately 50% of which are singletons. The sequenced sample was blood. The receptors originated from a girl aged 10-17 years with multiple sclerosis. The CDR3 runs from the conserved cysteine through the conserved F or W. A D gene is named only where the DNA matches it firmly. Size is stated for part of the rows, as once, few or many counts, or as a class when the clone is expanded.

CDR3aa: CATSERTGTQETQYF
CDR3nt: TGTGCCACCAGCGAACGGACAGGTACCCAAGAGACCCAGTACTTC
d_gene: TRBD1
abundance: NA
j_gene: TRBJ2-5
v_gene: TRBV15

CDR3aa: CASSPGGSYGYTF
CDR3nt: TGTGCCAGCAGTCCAGGGGGTAGCTATGGCTACACCTTC
d_gene: TRBD1
abundance: NA
j_gene: TRBJ1-2
v_gene: TRBV5-1

CDR3aa: CASSPRGLADTDTQYF
CDR3nt: TGTGCCAGCAGCCCGCGGGGACTAGCGGACACAGATACGCAGTATTTT
d_gene: TRBD2
abundance: NA
j_gene: TRBJ2-3
v_gene: TRBV3-1

CDR3aa: CSARDTQGSNEQYF
CDR3nt: TGCAGTGCTAGAGATACACAGGGCTCCAATGAGCAGTACTTC
d_gene: NA
abundance: NA
j_gene: TRBJ2-7
v_gene: TRBV20-1

CDR3aa: CASSQGSAKNIQYF
CDR3nt: TGTGCCAGCAGTCAGGGATCGGCCAAAAACATTCAGTACTTC
d_gene: NA
abundance: few
j_gene: TRBJ2-4
v_gene: TRBV12-3/TRBV12-4

CDR3aa: CASSDRVEDEQYF
CDR3nt: TGCGCCAGCAGCGACAGGGTCGAGGACGAGCAGTACTTC
d_gene: TRBD1
abundance: NA
j_gene: TRBJ2-7
v_gene: TRBV4-1

CDR3aa: CASSKGGYEQYF
CDR3nt: TGTGCCAGCAGCAAAGGAGGCTACGAGCAGTACTTC
d_gene: NA
abundance: few
j_gene: TRBJ2-7
v_gene: TRBV21-1

CDR3aa: CASSLGATGSGGYTF
CDR3nt: TGCGCCAGCAGCTTGGGCGCGACAGGCTCGGGCGGCTACACCTTC
d_gene: NA
abundance: NA
j_gene: TRBJ1-2
v_gene: TRBV5-1

CDR3aa: CSAYKGIEQFF
CDR3nt: TGCAGTGCTTATAAAGGGATAGAGCAGTTCTTC
d_gene: NA
abundance: NA
j_gene: TRBJ2-1
v_gene: TRBV20-1

CDR3aa: CASSPYISSETQYF
CDR3nt: TGTGCCAGCAGTCCTTACATTTCGTCGGAGACCCAGTACTTC
d_gene: NA
abundance: NA
j_gene: TRBJ2-5
v_gene: TRBV6-5

CDR3aa: CASSLDGSETQYF
CDR3nt: TGTGCCAGCAGCTTAGATGGTTCAGAGACCCAGTACTTC
d_gene: NA
abundance: NA
j_gene: TRBJ2-5
v_gene: TRBV11-3

CDR3aa: CASSPRFGNTEAFF
CDR3nt: TGTGCCAGCAGCCCCAGGTTCGGGAACACTGAAGCTTTCTTT
d_gene: NA
abundance: NA
j_gene: TRBJ1-1
v_gene: TRBV11-1

CDR3aa: CASSLTGATNYGYTF
CDR3nt: TGCGCCAGCAGCTTGACCGGGGCCACCAACTATGGCTACACCTTC
d_gene: NA
abundance: few
j_gene: TRBJ1-2
v_gene: TRBV5-1

CDR3aa: CASSRAVGFNQPQHF
CDR3nt: TGTGCCAGCAGCCGGGCCGTCGGGTTCAATCAGCCCCAGCATTTT
d_gene: NA
abundance: NA
j_gene: TRBJ1-5
v_gene: TRBV3-1

CDR3aa: CSALTSGRRYEQYF
CDR3nt: TGCAGTGCCCTGACTAGCGGGAGACGGTACGAGCAGTACTTC
d_gene: TRBD2
abundance: NA
j_gene: TRBJ2-7
v_gene: TRBV20-1

CDR3aa: CASSQDPGKQYF
CDR3nt: TGCGCCAGCAGCCAAGATCCAGGGAAGCAGTACTTC
d_gene: NA
abundance: few
j_gene: TRBJ2-7
v_gene: TRBV4-1

CDR3aa: CASSFVHGNTEAFF
CDR3nt: TGTGCCAGCAGCTTTGTCCACGGTAACACTGAAGCTTTCTTT
d_gene: NA
abundance: few
j_gene: TRBJ1-1
v_gene: TRBV7-2

CDR3aa: CSVDHQGGFYGYTF
CDR3nt: TGCAGCGTTGATCACCAGGGCGGGTTCTATGGCTACACCTTC
d_gene: NA
abundance: NA
j_gene: TRBJ1-2
v_gene: TRBV29-1

CDR3aa: CASTRTGNPTEQYF
CDR3nt: TGTGCCAGCACCCGTACAGGGAACCCAACCGAGCAGTACTTC
d_gene: NA
abundance: few
j_gene: TRBJ2-7
v_gene: TRBV6-2/TRBV6-3

CDR3aa: CASSLEENQPQHF
CDR3nt: TGTGCTAGCAGCCTAGAAGAAAATCAGCCCCAGCATTTT
d_gene: NA
abundance: NA
j_gene: TRBJ1-5
v_gene: TRBV7-7

CDR3aa: CASSSILAGDPKNIQYF
CDR3nt: TGTGCCAGCAGCTCTATACTGGCGGGAGACCCCAAAAACATTCAGTACTTC
d_gene: TRBD2
abundance: NA
j_gene: TRBJ2-4
v_gene: TRBV3-1

CDR3aa: CSVSAGGPDTGELFF
CDR3nt: TGCAGCGTTTCAGCGGGAGGGCCGGACACCGGGGAGCTGTTTTTT
d_gene: TRBD2
abundance: NA
j_gene: TRBJ2-2
v_gene: TRBV29-1

CDR3aa: CAISGRDRERTEAFF
CDR3nt: TGTGCCATCAGTGGCCGAGACAGGGAGCGCACTGAAGCTTTCTTT
d_gene: TRBD1
abundance: once
j_gene: TRBJ1-1
v_gene: TRBV10-3

CDR3aa: CASSWTQSTQYF
CDR3nt: TGTGCCAGCAGCTGGACCCAATCCACCCAGTATTTT
d_gene: NA
abundance: few
j_gene: TRBJ2-3
v_gene: TRBV11-2

CDR3aa: CASLGQDQETQYF
CDR3nt: TGCGCCAGCCTTGGACAGGATCAAGAGACCCAGTACTTC
d_gene: TRBD1
abundance: NA
j_gene: TRBJ2-5
v_gene: TRBV5-1

CDR3aa: CSVEKVGYRDEQFF
CDR3nt: TGCAGCGTTGAAAAGGTTGGTTATCGGGATGAGCAGTTCTTC
d_gene: NA
abundance: NA
j_gene: TRBJ2-1
v_gene: TRBV29-1

CDR3aa: CASRDPGRVPQRGGKLFF
CDR3nt: TGCGCCAGCAGGGACCCCGGCAGGGTTCCCCAACGGGGTGGAAAACTGTTTTTT
d_gene: NA
abundance: NA
j_gene: TRBJ1-4
v_gene: TRBV5-1

CDR3aa: CAISPGEASGQPQHF
CDR3nt: TGTGCCATCAGTCCAGGGGAGGCCTCCGGTCAGCCCCAGCATTTT
d_gene: NA
abundance: NA
j_gene: TRBJ1-5
v_gene: TRBV10-3

CDR3aa: CASSLVSGQVQYF
CDR3nt: TGTGCCAGCAGCTTAGTTTCGGGTCAGGTTCAGTACTTC
d_gene: NA
abundance: few
j_gene: TRBJ2-4
v_gene: TRBV7-2

CDR3aa: CASSLGWARASPGETQYF
CDR3nt: TGTGCCAGCAGCTTAGGTTGGGCGAGGGCCTCACCGGGGGAGACCCAGTACTTC
d_gene: NA
abundance: NA
j_gene: TRBJ2-5
v_gene: TRBV7-8

CDR3aa: CSAQFGTGELFF
CDR3nt: TGCAGCGCCCAATTTGGGACGGGGGAGCTGTTTTTT
d_gene: NA
abundance: few
j_gene: TRBJ2-2
v_gene: TRBV29-1

CDR3aa: CASSTWTGFEQFF
CDR3nt: TGTGCCAGCAGCACCTGGACAGGGTTTGAGCAGTTCTTC
d_gene: TRBD1
abundance: NA
j_gene: TRBJ2-1
v_gene: TRBV5-6

CDR3aa: CASSRLAVYEQYF
CDR3nt: TGTGCCAGCAGCCGGCTAGCGGTCTACGAGCAGTACTTC
d_gene: TRBD2
abundance: NA
j_gene: TRBJ2-7
v_gene: TRBV7-2

CDR3aa: CKVGQGPTDTQYF
CDR3nt: TGCAAGGTCGGACAGGGCCCCACAGATACGCAGTATTTT
d_gene: TRBD1
abundance: once
j_gene: TRBJ2-3
v_gene: TRBV20-1

CDR3aa: CASNQDINTGELFF
CDR3nt: TGCGCCAGCAATCAGGACATTAACACCGGGGAGCTGTTTTTT
d_gene: NA
abundance: NA
j_gene: TRBJ2-2
v_gene: TRBV10-2

CDR3aa: CSAVQRPGGGDEQYF
CDR3nt: TGCAGCGCCGTACAGAGGCCAGGCGGGGGTGATGAGCAGTACTTC
d_gene: TRBD2
abundance: NA
j_gene: TRBJ2-4
v_gene: TRBV29-1